What follows is one TCR beta chain and its context. The entry originates in a study of PD-1 blockade in classical Hodgkin lymphoma. Repertoires were generated with immunoSEQ multiplex PCR, while TCRdb's copy carries only in-frame clones and drops some. The profile shows about 150,000 clones, under 85% of them singletons. CDR3 length: 10 amino acids. Trimming shortened V by 3 bases and J by 15 bases, and 12 bases separated the two germline ends. The germline gives CDR1 SQVTM, CDR2 ANQGSEA. No patient escaped relapse after autologous stem cell transplantation, and brentuximab vedotin exposure varied. The chain uses TRBV29-1 and TRBJ2-1, with D tentatively TRBD2 (6 bases). The source of this sequence is a human donor with classical Hodgkin lymphoma. Sequencing used peripheral blood mononuclear cells (PBMCs), obtained before the second cycle of nivolumab. CDR3 in DNA: TGCAGCGTTGACTCGGGACTTCTGTTCTTC. Amino acids: CSVDSGLLFF.